Listed below are T cell receptor beta chains from one sample, sequenced in a study of monozygotic twins with inflammatory bowel disease. TCRdb re-analyzed the 5' RACE reads; it lists each CDR3 protein once, without DNA. This specimen shows nearly 450,000 distinct CDR3 sequences; the ten leading clones hold roughly 2.3%. The sequencing sample was made of blood. The receptor source for this set is a human donor with ulcerative colitis or Crohn's disease, or a healthy co-twin of an affected twin (not recorded which). The CDR3 runs from the conserved cysteine through the conserved F or W. The order of the fields is J gene, V gene, CDR3 protein.

j_call: TRBJ2-7
v_call: TRBV6-5
cdr3_aa: CASSFLDGPAYEQYF

j_call: TRBJ1-2
v_call: TRBV12-3/TRBV12-4
cdr3_aa: CASSRTGYYYGYTF

j_call: TRBJ2-1
v_call: TRBV7-9
cdr3_aa: CASSLSAHEQFF

j_call: TRBJ1-1
v_call: TRBV6-5
cdr3_aa: CASSYSSGVNTEAFF

j_call: TRBJ2-5
v_call: TRBV7-9
cdr3_aa: CASSPLRQYGQETQYF

j_call: TRBJ2-3
v_call: TRBV9
cdr3_aa: CASRERSTDTQYF

j_call: TRBJ2-7
v_call: TRBV20-1
cdr3_aa: CSVPVGTGTYEQYF

j_call: TRBJ2-1
v_call: TRBV2
cdr3_aa: CASSEALRVRLAGVNEQFF

j_call: TRBJ2-5
v_call: TRBV7-2
cdr3_aa: CASSLDSANAETQYF

j_call: TRBJ2-1
v_call: TRBV5-5
cdr3_aa: CASSLGLSLSYNEQFF

j_call: TRBJ1-1
v_call: TRBV3-1
cdr3_aa: CASRRHGTDEAFF

j_call: TRBJ2-5
v_call: TRBV19
cdr3_aa: CASSPPGSSGVQETQYF

j_call: TRBJ2-6
v_call: TRBV5-1
cdr3_aa: CASSFRSGESGANVLTF

j_call: TRBJ2-7
v_call: TRBV25-1
cdr3_aa: CASSVGTGDYEQYF

j_call: TRBJ1-1
v_call: TRBV20-1
cdr3_aa: CSATRGSNTEAFF

j_call: TRBJ1-1
v_call: TRBV24-1
cdr3_aa: CATSDQGGDTEAFF

j_call: TRBJ2-7
v_call: TRBV27
cdr3_aa: CASSPQAGTFSYEQYF

j_call: TRBJ2-7
v_call: TRBV3-1
cdr3_aa: CASTKGRESGYEQYF

j_call: TRBJ1-1
v_call: TRBV20-1
cdr3_aa: CSARDSLNRGMNTEAFF

j_call: TRBJ2-2
v_call: TRBV20-1
cdr3_aa: CSASRLGASGELFF

j_call: TRBJ1-1
v_call: TRBV19
cdr3_aa: CASSGTGSMNTEAFF

j_call: TRBJ1-1
v_call: TRBV6-6
cdr3_aa: CASTPPLSRGRGRTEAFF

j_call: TRBJ2-3
v_call: TRBV18
cdr3_aa: CASSPPRVGGMNTDTQYF

j_call: TRBJ2-5
v_call: TRBV5-1
cdr3_aa: CASSLAEGQETQYF

j_call: TRBJ2-7
v_call: TRBV20-1
cdr3_aa: CSARDRREGGYEQYF

j_call: TRBJ1-4
v_call: TRBV3-1
cdr3_aa: CASSRTGRKGNEKLFF

j_call: TRBJ2-1
v_call: TRBV11-3
cdr3_aa: CASSLEGTSLYNEQFF

j_call: TRBJ1-1
v_call: TRBV12-3/TRBV12-4
cdr3_aa: CASSLRTGTEAFF

j_call: TRBJ2-3
v_call: TRBV28
cdr3_aa: CASSPAGGYTDTQYF

j_call: TRBJ2-7
v_call: TRBV11-2
cdr3_aa: CASSLLAGQGSEQYF

j_call: TRBJ1-3
v_call: TRBV7-2
cdr3_aa: CASSLRPGTIYF